These 11 T cell receptor beta chains were sequenced from one sample in a study of Ad26.COV2.S vaccination and SARS-CoV-2 variants. Treatment of the sample: roughly 18 received Ad26.COV2.S at low or high dose, single or two shots; a few received placebo; per-sample allocation not given. Samples analyzed were those drawn on day 63 after the first vaccine or placebo injection. Sequencing was performed with immunoSEQ multiplex PCR; in TCRdb, only in-frame clones are kept and a portion is missing. The sample carries approximately 480,000 clones, 87% recorded once. Specimen: peripheral blood, collected in a trial of Ad26.COV2.S vaccine versus placebo. These receptors originate from a person between 18 and 65 years old who received the Ad26.COV2.S COVID-19 vaccine or a placebo.

CDR3 in amino acids: CASSLLLASWDEQFF. DNA of the CDR3: TGTGCCAGCAGCTTACTCCTAGCATCTTGGGATGAGCAGTTCTTC. The rearrangement uses TRBV7-2 and TRBJ2-1, with D possibly matching TRBD2 (5 bases). Trimming removed 2 bases at V and 8 bases at J, with 16 bases between. From germline, CDR1 is SGHTA and CDR2 FQGNSA. The CDR3 sequence is 15 residues long.

This clone was counted between two and nine times. The rearrangement joins TRBV2 to TRBJ2-1; TRBD2 agrees at 12 bases. CDR1 SNHLY and CDR2 FYNNEI come from the germline V gene. CDR3 length: 14 amino acids. The V gene end was trimmed by 7 bases and the J gene end by 6 bases; junction bases not matched to a gene: 4. CDR3 DNA sequence: TGTGCCAGCACCGGACTAGCGGGACGCAATGAGCAGTTCTTC. Its translation is CASTGLAGRNEQFF.

CDR3 sequence: CASSYWREGLDEQYF. CDR3 DNA sequence: TGTGCCAGCAGTTACTGGCGGGAGGGGTTGGACGAGCAGTACTTC. The chain has TRBV6-2 or TRBV6-3 and TRBJ2-7; 9 nucleotides match TRBD2. From germline, CDR1 is MNHEY and CDR2 SVGEGT. J was trimmed by 5 bases and V by 1 base; bases with no gene match: 6. This CDR3 is built from 15 residues.

This chain joins TRBV5-6 and TRBJ1-5; 8 bases map to TRBD1. This CDR3 is built from 15 residues. CDR1 and CDR2 (germline): SGHDT, YYEEEE. V shed 1 base, J shed 6 bases, and the junction held 6 bases outside the gene matches. The CDR3: CASSLQGASFQPQHF. The CDR3 region has the DNA TGTGCCAGCAGCTTGCAGGGGGCGAGTTTTCAGCCCCAGCATTTT.

The CDR3, as DNA: TGTGCCAGTAGCCGCCGGGGGCAGGGAACGTATGGCTACACCTTC. Translating gives CASSRRGQGTYGYTF. The chain has TRBV19 and TRBJ1-2, with D tentatively TRBD1 (6 bases). Trimming pared 6 bases from V and 5 bases from J, leaving 19 bases between. This CDR3 is built from 15 residues. Germline V gene data show CDR1 as LNHDA and CDR2 as SQIVND (reference sequence). Using reference TRBV19 and TRBJ1-2 for the parts outside the CDR3, the full variable domain is DGGITQSPKYLFRKEGQNVTLSCEQNLNHDAMYWYRQDPGQGLRLIYYSQIVNDFQKGDIAEGYSVSREKKESFPLTVTSAQKNPTAFYLCASSRRGQGTYGYTFGSGTRLTVV.

Remarks on this clone: The sample holds other DNA sequences that translate to the same CDR3. The V call is TRBV5-1, the J call TRBJ2-7; possibly TRBD2 for D (6 bases). The V end lost 5 bases, the J end lost 4 bases, and 7 bases lay between the germline ends. Per the germline V gene, CDR1 is SGHRS and CDR2 is YFSETQ. This CDR3 is 11 amino acids long. The CDR3 protein is CASRAGYEQYF. CDR3 DNA sequence: TGCGCCAGCAGGGCGGGATACGAGCAGTACTTC. The full variable domain, rest sourced from reference TRBV5-1 and TRBJ2-7, is KAGVTQTPRYLIKTRGQQVTLSCSPISGHRSVSWYQQTPGQGLQFLFEYFSETQRNKGNFPGRFSGRQFSNSRSEMNVSTLELGDSALYLCASRAGYEQYFGPGTRLTVT.

This chain connects TRBV27 to TRBJ1-4; perhaps TRBD1 as D (6 bases). The V and J ends lost 2 bases and 8 bases respectively, with 12 bases between them. The CDR3 runs to 14 residues. The germline V gene encodes CDR1 MNHEY and CDR2 SMNVEV (reference sequence). Written as DNA, the CDR3 is TGTGCCAGCAGTTTACTGGGGGCGGGAGAAAAACTGTTTTTT. Protein product: CASSLLGAGEKLFF.

V is TRBV2 and J is TRBJ1-5; 11 nucleotides agree with TRBD1. The CDR3 is made up of 15 amino acids. V lost 2 bases and J lost 6; bases outside the gene matches: 3. The germline gives CDR1 SNHLY, CDR2 FYNNEI. Written as DNA, the CDR3 is TGTGCCAGCAGTGAAAGGACAGGGGGCATTCAGCCCCAGCATTTT. Its protein product is CASSERTGGIQPQHF.

The rearrangement uses TRBV24-1 and TRBJ2-1; 7 nucleotides line up with TRBD2. The CDR3 has 16 residues. V dropped 3 bases and J dropped 7; count of bases not matched to a gene: 11. Germline CDR1 and CDR2: KGHDR and SFDVKD. CDR3 sequence: CATSDRMRGGRNEQFF. The CDR3 DNA follows: TGTGCCACCAGTGATCGCATGCGGGGAGGGAGGAATGAGCAGTTCTTC.

The rearrangement uses TRBV10-3 and TRBJ1-1; D is unclear. V lost 2 bases and J 3 bases, leaving 19 bases between the germline ends. The CDR3 contains 17 residues. Germline V gene data show CDR1 as ENHRY and CDR2 as SYGVKD. CDR3: CAISEAGFRDPHTEAFF. CDR3 bases: TGTGCCATCAGTGAGGCGGGATTCCGAGACCCACACACTGAAGCTTTCTTT.

The genes are TRBV21-1 and TRBJ2-1; the D call TRBD1 from the table was never checked on the DNA. TRBV21-1 is an annotated pseudogene. The CDR3 loop spans 21 amino acids. DNA for the CDR3: TGTGCCAGCAGCAAACGTATAGCCGGGACACGGGCCCCGGGCTCCTACAATGAGCAGTTCTTC. As protein: CASSKRIAGTRAPGSYNEQFF.